One and the same sample provided the 16 T cell receptor beta chains below, sequenced in a study of T cell responses to AZD1222 COVID-19 vaccine. Repertoires were generated with immunoSEQ multiplex PCR, while TCRdb's copy carries only in-frame clones and drops some. The repertoire consists of about 83,000 clones, with roughly 88% occurring once and the leading ten covering 8.7%. The specimen comprised peripheral blood, sampled on day 0 of AZD1222 vaccination. Every receptor here comes from an adult in good health.

Notes on this clone: The junction departs from the called germline gene at one end, perhaps through a read error. CDR3 in amino acids: CASSVTGGRGTDTQYF. The CDR3 DNA sequence: TGTGCCAGCAGCGTAACAGGGGGAAGAGGCACAGATACGCAGTATTTT. V is TRBV7-3 and J is TRBJ2-3; 8 positions agree with TRBD1. CDR1 is SGHTA and CDR2 is FQGTGA in the germline V gene. This CDR3 is 16 amino acids long. The variable domain in full, with the rest retrieved from reference TRBV7-3 and TRBJ2-3, is GAGVSQTPSNKVTEKGKYVELRCDPISGHTALYWYRQSLGQGPEFLIYFQGTGAADDSGLPNDRFFAVRPEGSVSTLKIQRTERGDSAVYLCASSVTGGRGTDTQYFGPGTRLTVL.

This sequence joins TRBV11-2 and TRBJ2-7; D is possibly TRBD2 (5 bases). Trimming shortened V by 11 bases and J by 5 bases, and 22 bases separated the two germline ends. The CDR3 is 14 amino acids. The germline V gene encodes CDR1 SGHAT and CDR2 FQNNGV. CDR3 sequence reads: CASSGQEGKNEQYF. The CDR3 DNA reads TGTGCCTCGAGCGGCCAGGAAGGAAAAAACGAGCAGTACTTC.

The chain joins TRBV3-1 (or the pseudogene TRBV3-2) to TRBJ2-2; either TRBD1 or TRBD2 may supply D (5 bases each). Germline CDR1 is LGHDT and CDR2 is YNNKEL (reference sequence). V was cut by 4 bases and J by 8 bases, with 17 bases left in between. The CDR3 is 15 residues long. DNA for the CDR3: TGTGCCAGCAGCCCGCCGGGACCCCAAAGGGGGGAGCTGTTTTTT. As protein: CASSPPGPQRGELFF.

This clone was detected a few times. This chain connects TRBV5-6 to TRBJ1-4, with D possibly being TRBD1 (5 bases). Germline loops: CDR1 SGHDT, CDR2 YYEEEE. This CDR3 region has 14 residues. The V gene lost 4 bases and the J gene lost 6 bases, with 13 bases spanning the gap. CDR3 bases: TGTGCCAGCAGCGGGGGAGTTATGCATGAAAAACTGTTTTTT. It codes for CASSGGVMHEKLFF.

This chain joins TRBV12-3 or TRBV12-4 and TRBJ1-1; D gene unclear. This CDR3 has 11 amino acids. With 7 bases removed from V and 0 bases from J, the gap between germline ends came to 3 bases. The CDR3 region is CASTLNTEAFF. CDR3 bases: TGTGCCAGCACGCTGAACACTGAAGCTTTCTTT.

This chain connects TRBV15 to TRBJ2-7; 11 bases fit TRBD2. J was trimmed by 6 bases and V by 5 bases; bases with no gene match: 6. CDR1 and CDR2 from the germline V gene are LNHNV and YYDKDF (reference sequence). This CDR3 spans 14 amino acids. DNA for the CDR3: TGTGCCACCAGCCCCCTAGCGGGAGGTGGCGAGCAGTACTTC. Translating gives CATSPLAGGGEQYF.

The sample holds one count of this clone. The chain links TRBV28 to TRBJ1-2, with D hard to call. Trimming took off 9 bases at V and 4 bases at J, with 18 bases between the two ends. The CDR3 loop spans 14 amino acids. Germline-derived CDR1 and CDR2 are MDHEN and SYDVKM. The CDR3 spells CASGAQVLSYGYTF. CDR3 nucleotides: TGTGCCAGTGGAGCCCAGGTGTTAAGCTATGGCTACACCTTC.

With regard to this clone: One end of the junction varies from germline; a read error may be responsible. V usage is TRBV7-7 and J usage is TRBJ1-1, with D perhaps TRBD1 (5 bases). CDR1 and CDR2 (germline): SSHAT, FNYEAQ (reference sequence). This CDR3 region has 16 residues. The CDR3 sequence is CASSLGPPGMNTEAFF. CDR3 nucleotide sequence: TGTGCTAGCAGCTTGGGGCCTCCGGGTATGAACACTGAAGCTTTCTTT.

The CDR3 DNA reads TGCGCCAGCAGCCAGGGTTTCCACAATGAAAAACTGTTTTTT. It yields the protein CASSQGFHNEKLFF. The genes are TRBV4-3 and TRBJ1-4; D gene ambiguous. Trimming took 3 bases from V and 5 from J, leaving 10 bases between them. This CDR3 is built from 14 residues. CDR1 is LGHNA and CDR2 is YSLEER in the germline V gene.

The chain carries TRBV5-1 and TRBJ2-5, with no clear D. V lost 0 bases to trimming and J lost 4 bases, with 4 bases between them. This CDR3 region has 12 residues. CDR1 is SGHRS, CDR2 YFSETQ, per germline. CDR3 sequence: CASSLALETQYF. The CDR3 nucleotides read TGCGCCAGCAGCTTGGCCTTAGAGACCCAGTACTTC.

The rearrangement joins TRBV6-5 to TRBJ1-2, with TRBD1 identical over 7 bases. Germline V gives CDR1 MNHEY, CDR2 SVGAGI. The CDR3 covers 13 residues. The J segment lost 4 bases and the V segment lost 4 bases, leaving 3 bases of the junction unmatched. The CDR3 DNA reads as TGTGCCAGCAGTTTAGGACAGGTCTATGGCTACACCTTC. This codes for CASSLGQVYGYTF.

V usage is TRBV5-1 and J usage is TRBJ1-4; D not certain. Germline lookup yields CDR1 SGHRS and CDR2 YFSETQ. The germline V and J ends were trimmed by 4 bases and 0 bases, with 10 bases remaining between them. CDR3 size: 15 residues. The CDR3 region has the DNA TGCGCCAGCAGCGCGGGTCTTGCAACTAATGAAAAACTGTTTTTT. Amino acids: CASSAGLATNEKLFF.

The chain has TRBV18 and TRBJ1-1, with D possibly TRBD1 on 6 matching bases. CDR1 and CDR2 from the germline V gene are KGHSH and LQKENI. The CDR3 has 15 amino acids. Between the trimmed V and J ends, which lost 2 bases and 6 bases, there was a span of 16 bases. CDR3 loop: CASSPTAGGDPEAFF. CDR3 DNA sequence: TGTGCCAGCTCACCAACCGCCGGGGGCGATCCTGAAGCTTTCTTT.

This clone was recorded once. This rearrangement joins TRBV5-4 to TRBJ2-3; 15 bases align to TRBD2. V lost 3 bases, J lost 6 bases, and 11 bases stayed unmatched. Germline CDR1 SGHNT, CDR2 YYREEE (reference sequence). This CDR3 spans 18 amino acids. CDR3 loop: CASSSGLAGGPSSDTQYF. The CDR3 coding sequence is TGTGCCAGCAGCTCCGGACTAGCGGGGGGGCCTTCTAGTGATACGCAGTATTTT.

This clone was found a few times. The chain is built from TRBV25-1 and TRBJ1-2; D gene unclear. Per germline, CDR1 MGHDK and CDR2 SYGVNS. V was trimmed by 5 bases and J by 7 bases, leaving 14 bases between them. This CDR3 region has 13 residues. CDR3 residues: CASSSPPAAGYTF. In nucleotides, the CDR3 is TGTGCCAGCAGTTCCCCGCCCGCGGCTGGCTACACCTTC.

CDR3 nucleotide sequence: TGTGCCAGCAGCCAGGGACAGTACACTGAAGCTTTCTTT. The encoded protein is CASSQGQYTEAFF. This chain uses TRBV7-9 with TRBJ1-1; TRBD1 aligns across 7 bases. Germline CDR1 SEHNR, CDR2 FQNEAQ (reference sequence). The CDR3 runs to 13 residues. V trimming: 5 bases; J trimming: 3 bases; junction bases outside the gene matches: 3.